This T cell receptor beta chain was retrieved from a study of T-cell memory formation after mild COVID-19. The TCR alpha and TCR beta cDNA libraries, bearing sample barcodes and UMIs, were generated by 5'RACE using constant-segment primers. TCRdb re-analysed the 5' RACE reads in MiXCR, keeping a single row per CDR3 protein. Here the sample spans about 290,000 distinct CDR3 sequences, about 16% being singletons. To note about this clonotype: Its antigen is currently unknown.

Study-level points and caveats: Some SARS-CoV-2-responding clones were already detected in memory before infection. Contracting CD8+ clones were enriched in EMRA, CD4+ mainly in CM and EM.

Germline V gene sequence: CDR1 SQVTM, CDR2 ANQGSEA. The CDR3 spans 14 residues. V lost 6 bases and J lost 2; bases outside the gene matches: 7. This chain links TRBV29-1 with TRBJ1-5, with 7 bases aligning to TRBD1. Sequencing was carried out using PBMCs or a T cell subset sorted from them (not recorded which). The receptor was isolated from a man aged 18 to 29 who had mild COVID-19 (a few samples of this study predate the infection). Cell type and time point are not known. The CDR3 sequence is CSVRLTGGNQPQHF. The CDR3 DNA follows: TGCAGCGTGAGACTAACAGGGGGCAATCAGCCCCAGCATTTT.